These 9 T cell receptor beta chains were sequenced from one sample in a study of blood T cells in healthy people across ages. Sample-barcoded 5' priming and a J-beta primer mix drove a second PCR of about 6 to 12 cycles. In TCRdb, the 5' RACE reads were re-called with MiXCR into one record per CDR3 protein. The table has 630,000 or so distinct CDR3 sequences, approximately 30% seen once. Sequencing was done on a sample of blood. These receptors all stem from an elderly woman in good health.

This chain uses TRBV7-2 with TRBJ1-2; D might be TRBD1 (6 bases). Trimming pared 1 base from V and 8 bases from J, leaving 11 bases between. The CDR3 totals 13 residues. The germline V gene encodes CDR1 SGHTA and CDR2 FQGNSA. The CDR3 DNA sequence: TGTGCCAGCAGCTTAGTTCCAGGGGACGGCTACACCTTC. It yields the protein CASSLVPGDGYTF.

The chain is built from TRBV4-3 and TRBJ1-2; D unresolved. CDR1 and CDR2 from the germline V gene are LGHNA and YSLEER. The V end was cut by 1 base, the J end by 2 bases, with 14 bases between. The CDR3 runs 16 residues. This chain's CDR3 is CASSQVRGGENYGYTF. The CDR3, as DNA: TGCGCCAGCAGCCAAGTCCGAGGTGGTGAGAACTATGGCTACACCTTC.

In this sample, this clonotype turned up a few times. The V and J genes are TRBV5-1 and TRBJ2-3; possible D gene TRBD1, 6 bases. The CDR3 contains 15 residues. The V end lost 3 bases, the J end lost 3 bases, and 14 bases lay between the germline ends. CDR1 is SGHRS, CDR2 YFSETQ, per germline. The CDR3 nucleotides are TGCGCCAGCAGCTCCACCCCGGGGACAACAGATACGCAGTATTTT. Protein sequence: CASSSTPGTTDTQYF.

This clonotype has just a few counts. With a much larger clone just one base away, this may be a read error. This chain connects TRBV9 to TRBJ2-1, with a possible D match to TRBD1 (5 bases). This CDR3 has 22 amino acids. V lost 0 bases, J lost 7 bases, and 35 bases lay in between. Germline V lookup: CDR1 SGDLS, CDR2 YYNGEE. CDR3 sequence: CASSVGSDGLWGAHKRINEQFF. DNA for the CDR3: TGTGCCAGCAGCGTAGGATCCGACGGCCTCTGGGGCGCCCATAAAAGGATAAATGAGCAGTTCTTC.

The V and J genes are TRBV25-1 and TRBJ1-1, with D perhaps matching TRBD1 (6 bases). Germline assignment: CDR1 MGHDK and CDR2 SYGVNS. The ends were cut back, 4 bases at V and 3 bases at J, with 12 bases in the middle. This CDR3 contains 14 residues. CDR3 protein: CASSGEGGHTEAFF. CDR3 bases: TGTGCCAGCAGTGGAGAGGGGGGTCACACTGAAGCTTTCTTT.

CDR3 nucleotide sequence: TGCGCCAGCAGCTTGGATACAGGGAGCTCCTACAATGAGCAGTTCTTC. Translating it yields CASSLDTGSSYNEQFF. This chain joins TRBV5-1 and TRBJ2-1, with a possible D match to TRBD1 (6 bases). Germline V gene data show CDR1 as SGHRS and CDR2 as YFSETQ. Trimming took 0 bases from V and 0 from J, leaving 10 bases between them. The CDR3 is 16 residues long.

This clonotype was picked up many times. The V gene is TRBV7-8, the J gene TRBJ2-1; 12 nucleotides agree with TRBD1. Trimming removed 5 bases from V and 10 bases from J; junction bases left unmatched: 9. The germline CDR1 and CDR2 sequences are SGHVS and FQNEAQ. The CDR3 sequence is 15 residues long. Here the CDR3 reads CASSLSGTGGGEQFF. The CDR3 coding sequence is TGTGCCAGCAGCCTATCCGGGACAGGGGGCGGGGAGCAGTTCTTC. Variable domain in full (rest from reference TRBV7-8 and TRBJ2-1): GAGVSQSPRYKVAKRGQDVALRCDPISGHVSLFWYQQALGQGPEFLTYFQNEAQLDKSGLPSDRFFAERPEGSVSTLKIQRTQQEDSAVYLCASSLSGTGGGEQFFGPGTRLTVL.

This clonotype was seen only a few times. The chain joins TRBV10-3 to TRBJ1-1; TRBD1 aligns across 8 bases. Germline CDR1 is ENHRY and CDR2 is SYGVKD. The V gene end was trimmed by 11 bases and the J gene end by 5 bases; junction bases not matched to a gene: 10. CDR3 size: 13 residues. The CDR3 loop is CAVRQGLKTEAFF. CDR3 coding DNA: TGTGCCGTCCGACAGGGGTTAAAGACTGAAGCTTTCTTT.

This clonotype has just a few counts. The chain links TRBV2 to TRBJ2-3; D possibly corresponds to TRBD2 (7 bases). The CDR3 has 14 residues. Trimming stripped 3 bases from V and 8 bases from J, with 15 bases between. Per the germline V gene, CDR1 is SNHLY and CDR2 is FYNNEI. CDR3 sequence (DNA): TGTGCCAGCAGTGATGTTAGGGGGGGGGGTACGCAGTATTTT. Translation: CASSDVRGGGTQYF.